Below are 32 T cell receptor beta chains sequenced from a single sample in a study of beta chain features in type 1 diabetes. Every bit of the isolated RNA underwent reverse transcription, so sequencing read expressed TCRB transcripts. Sequencing used immunoSEQ multiplex PCR; TCRdb keeps in-frame clones, though not all of them. The table has around 340,000 clones, roughly 8% seen once. Sequencing was done on a sample of central memory CD4+ T cells from blood. Receptors were obtained from a woman younger than 35 in good health.

This clone was seen only a few times. The chain is built from TRBV7-9 and TRBJ2-5, with D perhaps matching TRBD1 (6 bases). Trimming pared 5 bases from V and 7 bases from J, leaving 26 bases between. The CDR3 has 17 amino acids. Germline V gene sequence: CDR1 SEHNR, CDR2 FQNEAQ (reference sequence). For the CDR3, the DNA is TGTGCCAGCAGCCTCGAGGGGGTCGGACGGCGTGCCGGGACCCAGTACTTC. This sequence encodes CASSLEGVGRRAGTQYF.

This clone was counted only a few times. The rearrangement links TRBV5-6 to TRBJ2-3, with 16 bases aligning to TRBD2. There are 19 residues in the CDR3. Per germline, CDR1 SGHDT and CDR2 YYEEEE. Trimming took 3 bases from V and 2 from J; bases not matched to a gene: 9. The CDR3 DNA reads TGTGCCAGCAGCTCATTGGGACTAGCGGGAGGGACTATCACAGATACGCAGTATTTT. Protein: CASSSLGLAGGTITDTQYF. Full variable domain (outside the CDR3, taken from reference TRBV5-6 and TRBJ2-3): DAGVTQSPTHLIKTRGQQVTLRCSPKSGHDTVSWYQQALGQGPQFIFQYYEEEERQRGNFPDRFSGHQFPNYSSELNVNALLLGDSALYLCASSSLGLAGGTITDTQYFGPGTRLTVL.

This clone was observed a few times. This chain joins TRBV6-6 and TRBJ2-1; a weak D match, TRBD1 (6 bases). The ends were cut back, 4 bases at V and 9 bases at J, with 10 bases in the middle. This CDR3 has 12 amino acids. Germline CDR1 reads MNHNY; CDR2 reads SVGAGI (reference sequence). CDR3 sequence reads: CASSSVGGEQFF. In DNA, the CDR3 is TGTGCCAGCAGTTCGGTAGGGGGTGAGCAGTTCTTC.

This clone was seen only a few times. The chain links TRBV25-1 to TRBJ2-7; possibly TRBD1 for D (5 bases). V lost 6 bases to trimming and J lost 2 bases, with 14 bases between them. The CDR3 has 14 residues. Germline V gives CDR1 MGHDK, CDR2 SYGVNS. CDR3 sequence (DNA): TGTGCCAGCAGGGCCGAGACAGTTCCCTACGAGCAGTACTTC. Its translation is CASRAETVPYEQYF.

This clone was observed a few times. The V and J genes are TRBV18 and TRBJ2-7, with D possibly being TRBD1 (6 bases). Trimming stripped 6 bases from V and 4 bases from J, with 16 bases between. Germline V lookup: CDR1 KGHSH, CDR2 LQKENI. The CDR3 length is 14 residues. The CDR3 sequence: CASSYRDRGYEQYF. CDR3 nucleotides: TGTGCCAGCTCGTACAGGGACCGAGGGTACGAGCAGTACTTC. Variable domain in full (rest from reference TRBV18 and TRBJ2-7): NAGVMQNPRHLVRRRGQEARLRCSPMKGHSHVYWYRQLPEEGLKFMVYLQKENIIDESGMPKERFSAEFPKEGPSILRIQQVVRGDSAAYFCASSYRDRGYEQYFGPGTRLTVT.

The CDR3 loop reads CASSEGGSSDTQYF. In DNA form, the CDR3 reads TGTGCCAGCAGTGAGGGCGGGAGTAGTGATACGCAGTATTTT. The gene calls are TRBV25-1 and TRBJ2-3, with 7 bases lining up with TRBD2. The CDR3 is 14 residues long. Trimming took 3 bases from V and 6 from J; bases not matched to a gene: 6. Germline values: CDR1 MGHDK, CDR2 SYGVNS.

This chain joins TRBV29-1 and TRBJ2-1; maybe TRBD2 (6 bases). The CDR3 is made up of 14 amino acids. Germline CDR1 reads SQVTM; CDR2 reads ANQGSEA. The V end lost 6 bases, the J end lost 0 bases, and 12 bases lay between the germline ends. Here the CDR3 reads CSVQREISYNEQFF. CDR3 in DNA: TGCAGCGTGCAACGGGAGATCTCCTACAATGAGCAGTTCTTC.

The genes are TRBV5-1 and TRBJ2-1; D unclear. V lost 0 bases to trimming and J lost 0 bases, with 10 bases between them. The CDR3 length is 16 residues. Germline CDR1 is SGHRS and CDR2 is YFSETQ. CDR3 DNA: TGCGCCAGCAGCTTGGTTACTCATCTCTCCTACAATGAGCAGTTCTTC. Its translation: CASSLVTHLSYNEQFF.

The chain combines TRBV11-2 with TRBJ2-1, with D perhaps matching TRBD1 (5 bases). With 1 base removed from V and 4 bases from J, the gap between germline ends came to 11 bases. The CDR3 extends over 15 amino acids. Germline V CDR1 and CDR2: SGHAT, FQNNGV. The CDR3 here is CASSLGQLLYNEQFF. The CDR3 region has the DNA TGTGCCAGCAGCTTAGGACAGCTCTTATACAATGAGCAGTTCTTC.

The V call is TRBV7-2, the J call TRBJ2-1; TRBD2 agrees at 11 bases. This CDR3 has 15 amino acids. Looked up from germline, CDR1 is SGHTA and CDR2 is FQGNSA. The V gene end was trimmed by 6 bases and the J gene end by 6 bases; junction bases not matched to a gene: 7. In DNA, the CDR3 is TGTGCCAGCAGACGAATAGCGGGAGGGCCCAATGAGCAGTTCTTC. It encodes CASRRIAGGPNEQFF. Full variable domain (missing parts from reference TRBV7-2 and TRBJ2-1): GAGVSQSPSNKVTEKGKDVELRCDPISGHTALYWYRQSLGQGLEFLIYFQGNSAPDKSGLPSDRFSAERTGGSVSTLTIQRTQQEDSAVYLCASRRIAGGPNEQFFGPGTRLTVL.

The V gene is TRBV7-2, the J gene TRBJ1-1; D gene ambiguous. V lost 3 bases and J lost 9, with 20 bases in between. This CDR3 contains 15 residues. Germline CDR1 is SGHTA and CDR2 is FQGNSA. The chain's CDR3 is CASSFRADTGSKAFF. In nucleotides, the CDR3 is TGTGCCAGCAGCTTTCGAGCCGATACGGGCTCTAAAGCTTTCTTT.

This clone was observed a few times. The V gene is TRBV11-2, the J gene TRBJ2-7; 12 bases match TRBD2. CDR3 length: 15 residues. V trimming: 5 bases; J trimming: 1 base; junction bases outside the gene matches: 3. CDR1 and CDR2 from the germline V gene are SGHAT and FQNNGV. The CDR3: CASSLAGGGSYEQYF. Written as DNA, the CDR3 is TGTGCCAGCAGCCTAGCGGGAGGGGGGTCCTACGAGCAGTACTTC.

The chain carries TRBV7-2 and TRBJ2-7; 7 nucleotides agree with TRBD2. The CDR3 spans 15 residues. V gave up 0 bases and J gave up 5 bases; unmatched junction bases: 7. Looked up from germline, CDR1 is SGHTA and CDR2 is FQGNSA. Written as DNA, the CDR3 is TGTGCCAGCAGCTTAGCGGGAGGGCCTAGGCACGAGCAGTACTTC. Amino acids: CASSLAGGPRHEQYF.

The gene calls are TRBV7-9 and TRBJ2-1, with TRBD1 as a possible D gene (6 bases). CDR3 length equals 13 residues. V was shortened by 4 bases and J by 6 bases, with 10 bases between the two germline ends. The germline gives CDR1 SEHNR, CDR2 FQNEAQ (reference sequence). The CDR3 coding sequence is TGTGCCAGCAGCTCCCAGGGGTCCAATGAGCAGTTCTTC. This translates into CASSSQGSNEQFF.

To note about this clone: This CDR3 is also generated by other DNA sequences in the sample. V gene TRBV28 combines with J gene TRBJ1-5; D is ambiguous. Germline V lookup: CDR1 MDHEN, CDR2 SYDVKM. V gave up 5 bases and J gave up 2 bases, with 7 bases separating them. CDR3 length equals 13 residues. CDR3 DNA sequence: TGTGCCAGCAGTCCCGGGGGCAATCAGCCCCAGCATTTT. This encodes CASSPGGNQPQHF.

The V call is TRBV2, the J call TRBJ2-1; tentative D call: TRBD2 (5 bases). CDR3 length equals 13 residues. Trimming took off 7 bases at V and 3 bases at J, with 10 bases between the two ends. The germline V gene has CDR1 SNHLY and CDR2 FYNNEI. The CDR3 reads CASKLGNYNEQFF. CDR3 sequence (DNA): TGTGCCAGCAAACTAGGTAACTACAATGAGCAGTTCTTC.

This rearrangement joins TRBV7-2 to TRBJ2-5; D not certain. Between the trimmed V and J ends, which lost 0 bases and 4 bases, there was a span of 6 bases. The CDR3 length is 13 residues. Germline V gene lookup returns CDR1 SGHTA and CDR2 FQGNSA. The CDR3 loop reads CASSLAWGETQYF. The CDR3 region has the DNA TGTGCCAGCAGCTTAGCGTGGGGAGAGACCCAGTACTTC.

This clone appeared a few times. CDR3 in amino acids: CASSALAGDPPGEQYF. The CDR3 DNA reads TGTGCCAGCAGTGCCCTCGCCGGGGATCCGCCCGGCGAGCAGTACTTC. The chain recombines TRBV25-1 with TRBJ2-7; weak D call: TRBD2 (5 bases). The CDR3 length is 16 residues. The germline gives CDR1 MGHDK, CDR2 SYGVNS. V was pared by 4 bases and J by 6 bases, with 22 bases between.

The chain joins TRBV7-2 to TRBJ1-2, with TRBD1 matching 7 bases. V gave up 3 bases and J gave up 8 bases; unmatched junction bases: 6. CDR3 length equals 13 residues. Germline CDR1 is SGHTA and CDR2 is FQGNSA. The CDR3 loop is CASSFGGGTGYTF. The CDR3 nucleotides read TGTGCCAGCAGCTTCGGAGGGGGCACAGGCTACACCTTC.

This chain connects TRBV5-8 to TRBJ2-6; 9 bases line up with TRBD1. This CDR3 has 16 residues. With V trimmed by 9 bases and J by 4 bases, 11 bases remained unmatched. Germline V gene sequence: CDR1 SGHTS, CDR2 YDEGEE. CDR3 nucleotides: TGTGCCACCTCACAGGGGGCCTTAAGAGGGGCCAACGTCCTGACTTTC. It translates to CATSQGALRGANVLTF.

The V call is TRBV7-9, the J call TRBJ2-1; TRBD2 might be the D (6 bases). Germline V gene lookup returns CDR1 SEHNR and CDR2 FQNEAQ (reference sequence). CDR3 length: 12 amino acids. The ends were cut back, 2 bases at V and 9 bases at J, with 8 bases in the middle. Here the CDR3 reads CASSLRDFEQFF. For the CDR3, the DNA is TGTGCCAGCAGCTTACGGGACTTTGAGCAGTTCTTC.

The genes are TRBV29-1 and TRBJ2-1; 9 nucleotides align to TRBD2. The CDR3 covers 14 residues. Germline V gene sequence: CDR1 SQVTM, CDR2 ANQGSEA. Trimming at V came to 5 bases and at J to 6 bases, leaving 8 bases not matched to a gene. CDR3: CSVRASGIVNEQFF. In nucleotides, the CDR3 is TGCAGCGTTCGCGCTAGCGGGATAGTCAATGAGCAGTTCTTC.

This clone has more than one count but fewer than ten. The V call is TRBV27, the J call TRBJ2-5; D possibly corresponds to TRBD1 (5 bases). The germline V gene has CDR1 MNHEY and CDR2 SMNVEV (reference sequence). The CDR3 extends over 13 amino acids. Trimming removed 4 bases at V and 4 bases at J, with 10 bases between. For the CDR3, the DNA is TGTGCCAGCAGTTCCTGGGGCGGAGAGACCCAGTACTTC. It yields the protein CASSSWGGETQYF.

Details on this clone: A single base is all that separates this from a far larger clone, so a read error is likely. This chain uses TRBV11-3 with TRBJ2-5; D call uncertain. Germline V gene lookup returns CDR1 SGHNT and CDR2 YENEEA. Trimming cost V 1 base and J 5 bases, with 2 bases left between them. The CDR3 extends over 11 amino acids. CDR3 residues: CASSLGETQYF. As DNA, the CDR3 is TGTGCCAGCAGCTTAGGCGAGACCCAGTACTTC. The full variable domain, its missing parts supplied by reference TRBV11-3 and TRBJ2-5, is EAGVVQSPRYKIIEKKQPVAFWCNPISGHNTLYWYLQNLGQGPELLIRYENEEAVDDSQLPKDRFSAERLKGVDSTLKIQPAELGDSAVYLCASSLGETQYFGPGTRLLVL.

This clone was seen only a few times. This rearrangement joins TRBV20-1 to TRBJ2-5; D gene unclear. Germline CDR1 is DFQATT and CDR2 is SNEGSKA (reference sequence). CDR3 length equals 11 residues. The V end was cut by 2 bases, the J end by 5 bases, with 6 bases between. CDR3 amino acids: CSARYWETQYF. DNA for the CDR3: TGCAGTGCTAGATACTGGGAGACCCAGTACTTC.

Of note for this clone: Other nucleotide sequences from this sample produce the same CDR3. The chain couples TRBV28 to TRBJ2-1, with D possibly matching TRBD2 (6 bases). Germline V gives CDR1 MDHEN, CDR2 SYDVKM. Trimming removed 1 base at V and 7 bases at J, with 11 bases between. The CDR3 has 14 amino acids. CDR3: CASSLSGRSNEQFF. The DNA of the CDR3 is TGTGCCAGCAGTTTATCTGGGAGGTCTAATGAGCAGTTCTTC.

V usage is TRBV2 and J usage is TRBJ2-3; D may be TRBD2 (5 bases). V gave up 10 bases and J gave up 2 bases, with 10 bases separating them. Germline V gene sequence: CDR1 SNHLY, CDR2 FYNNEI. The CDR3 runs to 12 residues. CDR3 nucleotide sequence: TGTGCCACCAACCGGGACACAGATACGCAGTATTTT. It specifies CATNRDTDTQYF. The full variable domain, rest sourced from reference TRBV2 and TRBJ2-3, is EPEVTQTPSHQVTQMGQEVILRCVPISNHLYFYWYRQILGQKVEFLVSFYNNEISEKSEIFDDQFSVERPDGSNFTLKIRSTKLEDSAMYFCATNRDTDTQYFGPGTRLTVL.

This clone appeared a few times. CDR3 bases: TGTGCCAGCAGTTCTTGGCAGGGTGGTGAAGCTTTCTTT. Residues: CASSSWQGGEAFF. The V call is TRBV28, the J call TRBJ1-1; D is possibly TRBD1 (5 bases). From germline, CDR1 is MDHEN and CDR2 SYDVKM. V was clipped by 4 bases and J by 7 bases, with 13 bases between them. The CDR3 runs 13 residues.

This clone was observed many times. V is TRBV29-1 and J is TRBJ2-2; tentatively, D is TRBD2 (6 bases). Germline CDR1 and CDR2: SQVTM and ANQGSEA. The CDR3 runs to 13 residues. The V end lost 7 bases, the J end lost 0 bases, and 9 bases lay between the germline ends. CDR3 in DNA: TGCAGCGCCGGGACTCCGAACACCGGGGAGCTGTTTTTT. Protein product: CSAGTPNTGELFF.

In this sample, this clone turned up a few times. V is TRBV7-3 and J is TRBJ1-2; D perhaps matches TRBD1 (5 bases). The germline V gene has CDR1 SGHTA and CDR2 FQGTGA. This CDR3 is 13 amino acids long. Trimming shortened V by 2 bases and J by 4 bases, and 8 bases separated the two germline ends. The CDR3 is CASSLGATYGYTF. The CDR3 DNA reads as TGTGCCAGCAGCTTAGGGGCCACCTATGGCTACACCTTC.

A few counts support this clone. The chain employs TRBV4-2 and TRBJ2-6; D unresolved. CDR1 is LGHNA, CDR2 YNFKEQ, per germline. Trimming took off 4 bases at V and 0 bases at J, with 10 bases between the two ends. The CDR3 has 16 amino acids. Here the CDR3 reads CASSPRAISGANVLTF. CDR3 DNA: TGTGCCAGCAGCCCCAGAGCGATCTCTGGGGCCAACGTCCTGACTTTC.

Ten or more counts support this clone. V and J are TRBV7-2 and TRBJ2-7; weak D call: TRBD2 (6 bases). Germline V CDR1 and CDR2: SGHTA, FQGNSA. V lost 0 bases to trimming and J lost 1 base, with 7 bases between them. The length of the CDR3 is 14 residues. The CDR3 DNA reads TGTGCCAGCAGCTTAGCGGAGGGATCCTACGAGCAGTACTTC. Its protein is CASSLAEGSYEQYF.